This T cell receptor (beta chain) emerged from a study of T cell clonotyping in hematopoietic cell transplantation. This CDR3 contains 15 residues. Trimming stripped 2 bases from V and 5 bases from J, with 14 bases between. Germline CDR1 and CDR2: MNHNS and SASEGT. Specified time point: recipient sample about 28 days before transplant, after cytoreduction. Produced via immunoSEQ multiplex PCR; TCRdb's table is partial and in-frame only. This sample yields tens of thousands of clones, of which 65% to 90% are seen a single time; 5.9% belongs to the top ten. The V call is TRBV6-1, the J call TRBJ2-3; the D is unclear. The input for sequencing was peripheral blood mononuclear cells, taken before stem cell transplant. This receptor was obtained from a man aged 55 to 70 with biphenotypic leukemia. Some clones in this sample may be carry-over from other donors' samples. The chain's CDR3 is CASSEYSGYLDTQYF. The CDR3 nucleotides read TGTGCCAGCAGTGAATACTCGGGCTACCTAGATACGCAGTATTTT.